This TCR beta chain was retrieved from a study of blood T cell repertoires in COVID-19. Looking at the study overall: Specimens from acute and convalescent COVID-19 originated in the United States, Italy and Spain. T cells, B-cell-depleted T cells, or PBMCs provided the cDNA or gDNA that served as material.

With 3 bases removed from V and 3 bases from J, the gap between germline ends came to 11 bases. Germline V gene sequence: CDR1 MDHEN, CDR2 SYDVKM. The CDR3 consists of 15 residues. Original processing notes: Amplification of reference gene primers was used by the study to estimate nucleated cell counts. Using immunoSEQ multiplex PCR, the repertoire was profiled, and TCRdb retains in-frame clones only, with some absent. The V and J calls and clone size come from that table; D and trimming were worked out from the DNA. Counted here are around 100,000 clones, around 87% occurring once; the ten biggest clones make up roughly 5.2%.

The sample was peripheral blood. The chain links TRBV28 to TRBJ1-4; no clear D. This receptor was obtained from a woman aged 45-60 years with COVID-19, enrolled during active disease. In nucleotides, the CDR3 is TGTGCCAGCAGTTTTAATGGCGGGGCTAATGAAAAACTGTTTTTT. This sequence encodes CASSFNGGANEKLFF.